The 25 T cell receptor beta chains given below trace back to one sample, sequenced in a study of cytomegalovirus exposure and HLA in healthy donors. PCR employed 60 Vbeta and 13 Jbeta primers. Generated by immunoSEQ multiplex PCR, the TCRdb table keeps only in-frame clones and is missing some. Here the sample spans some 85,000 clones, 78% being singletons. Source material: PBMCs. These receptors were taken from a man aged 18-30 years in good health and CMV-seropositive.

This chain links TRBV18 with TRBJ1-5; TRBD1 matches 8 bases. The CDR3 spans 14 residues. Germline assignment: CDR1 KGHSH and CDR2 LQKENI. After removal of 4 bases from V and 2 bases from J, the junction contained 1 base not matched to a gene. This CDR3 reads CASSQDRGNQPQHF. As DNA, the CDR3 is TGTGCCAGCTCACAGGACAGGGGCAATCAGCCCCAGCATTTT.

CDR3 sequence: CASSLHRRNTEAFF. The DNA for the CDR3 is TGTGCCAGCAGCTTACACAGGAGGAACACTGAAGCTTTCTTT. The chain combines TRBV7-9 with TRBJ1-1; D is perhaps TRBD1 (5 bases). The V end lost 2 bases, the J end lost 1 base, and 8 bases lay between the germline ends. The CDR3 totals 14 residues. Looked up from germline, CDR1 is SEHNR and CDR2 is FQNEAQ (reference sequence).

This clone has just a few counts. The rearrangement links TRBV21-1 to TRBJ1-1. TRBV21-1 counts as a pseudogene. The CDR3 has 15 amino acids. As DNA, the CDR3 is TGTGCCAGCAGCAAAGAGGCGGGACTTAACACTGAAGCTTTCTTT. It encodes CASSKEAGLNTEAFF.

The V call is TRBV11-3, the J call TRBJ2-2, with D possibly being TRBD2 (5 bases). The V end lost 8 bases, the J end lost 4 bases, and 14 bases lay between the germline ends. The V gene's germline CDR1 is SGHNT and CDR2 YENEEA. The CDR3 spans 14 residues. CDR3 protein: CASEGPTSTGELFF. Here the CDR3 DNA reads TGTGCCAGCGAGGGTCCGACTTCCACCGGGGAGCTGTTTTTT.

The gene calls are TRBV5-6 and TRBJ2-2; D gene ambiguous. The CDR3 contains 13 residues. The V gene lost 4 bases and the J gene lost 5 bases, with 9 bases spanning the gap. CDR1 and CDR2 (germline): SGHDT, YYEEEE. As DNA, the CDR3 is TGTGCCAGCAGCCAATTAGATACCGGGGAGCTGTTTTTT. Encoded protein: CASSQLDTGELFF.

The J gene is TRBJ2-3, the V gene TRBV29-1, with D uncertain. Trimming removed 3 bases from V and 5 bases from J, with 9 bases in between. Per germline, CDR1 SQVTM and CDR2 ANQGSEA. CDR3 length: 12 amino acids. CDR3 coding DNA: TGCAGCGTTGAGGCCACGGGAGATACGCAGTATTTT. Translation gives CSVEATGDTQYF.

The rearrangement links TRBV9 to TRBJ2-7, with TRBD1 as a possible D gene (5 bases). CDR3 size: 14 residues. V lost 4 bases and J 4 bases, leaving 15 bases between the germline ends. The germline V gene encodes CDR1 SGDLS and CDR2 YYNGEE. CDR3 sequence: CASSLSTDTYEQYF. CDR3 bases: TGTGCCAGCAGCCTCTCGACAGATACGTACGAGCAGTACTTC.

The V and J genes are TRBV5-4 and TRBJ2-7, with a weak D call TRBD2 (6 bases). The CDR3 length is 15 residues. Trimming left V 4 bases short and J 6 bases short, with 20 bases between. Germline assignment: CDR1 SGHNT and CDR2 YYREEE (reference sequence). As DNA, the CDR3 is TGTGCCAGCAGCCGCGACTTAGGCGGGAATCGCGAGCAGTACTTC. Translated, it gives CASSRDLGGNREQYF.

The rearrangement links TRBV6-4 to TRBJ1-1, with D possibly TRBD1 on 5 matching bases. From germline, CDR1 is MRHNA and CDR2 SNTAGT. The V end was cut by 6 bases, the J end by 4 bases, with 18 bases between. The CDR3 is 15 amino acids. The CDR3 sequence: CASRSWGGGVTEAFF. In DNA form, the CDR3 reads TGTGCCAGCAGATCGTGGGGTGGAGGGGTCACTGAAGCTTTCTTT.

The rearrangement links TRBV5-1 to TRBJ2-7; TRBD2 matches at 14 bases. Germline V gene data show CDR1 as SGHRS and CDR2 as YFSETQ. V lost 4 bases to trimming and J lost 0 bases; unmatched junction nucleotides: 3. There are 16 residues in the CDR3. CDR3 DNA sequence: TGCGCCAGCAGCCCCGGGACTAGCGGGAGCTCCTACGAGCAGTACTTC. It is translated as CASSPGTSGSSYEQYF.

The sample holds one count of this clone. The chain carries TRBV28 and TRBJ2-1, with D uncertain. The length of the CDR3 is 12 residues. Germline CDR1 and CDR2: MDHEN and SYDVKM. Trimming pared 6 bases from V and 8 bases from J, leaving 11 bases between. The CDR3 protein is CASRKLSDEQFF. CDR3 in DNA: TGTGCCAGCAGAAAATTAAGCGATGAGCAGTTCTTC.

Written as DNA, the CDR3 is TGCGCCAGCAGCCAACTGGGGCGATACGAGCAGTACTTC. Protein sequence: CASSQLGRYEQYF. The V call is TRBV4-1, the J call TRBJ2-7; D is perhaps TRBD1 (5 bases). With 2 bases removed from V and 4 bases from J, the gap between germline ends came to 9 bases. Germline V gene data show CDR1 as MGHRA and CDR2 as YSYEKL. The CDR3 runs 13 residues.

The CDR3 DNA is TGTGCCAGCAGTGACCCCTCCACCGGAGGAGAGACCCAGTACTTC. It is translated as CASSDPSTGGETQYF. This sequence joins TRBV25-1 and TRBJ2-5, with D possibly TRBD2 on 5 matching bases. CDR1 and CDR2 from the germline V gene are MGHDK and SYGVNS. The length of the CDR3 is 15 residues. V lost 3 bases and J 4 bases, leaving 15 bases between the germline ends. Full variable domain (outside the CDR3, taken from reference TRBV25-1 and TRBJ2-5): EADIYQTPRYLVIGTGKKITLECSQTMGHDKMYWYQQDPGMELHLIHYSYGVNSTEKGDLSSESTVSRIRTEHFPLTLESARPSHTSQYLCASSDPSTGGETQYFGPGTRLLVL.

V and J are TRBV18 and TRBJ2-7; TRBD2 matches 7 bases. V was clipped by 6 bases and J by 4 bases; unmatched bases: 9. There are 14 residues in the CDR3. Germline CDR1 reads KGHSH; CDR2 reads LQKENI. The CDR3 coding sequence is TGTGCCAGCTCCCAGCGGGAAAAGTCATACGAGCAGTACTTC. Translated, it gives CASSQREKSYEQYF.

The sample holds many counts of this clone. The rearrangement links TRBV5-6 to TRBJ2-3, with TRBD2 matching 9 bases. V dropped 4 bases and J dropped 3; count of bases not matched to a gene: 3. There are 14 residues in the CDR3. Per the germline V gene, CDR1 is SGHDT and CDR2 is YYEEEE. In nucleotides, the CDR3 is TGTGCCAGCAGCCCCGCGGGAGGGACAGATACGCAGTATTTT. This translates into CASSPAGGTDTQYF. Looking up the rest from reference TRBV5-6 and TRBJ2-3 gives the full variable domain: DAGVTQSPTHLIKTRGQQVTLRCSPKSGHDTVSWYQQALGQGPQFIFQYYEEEERQRGNFPDRFSGHQFPNYSSELNVNALLLGDSALYLCASSPAGGTDTQYFGPGTRLTVL.

The chain couples TRBV11-2 to TRBJ2-7; the match to TRBD1 covers 11 bases. This CDR3 is 17 amino acids long. Germline V CDR1 and CDR2: SGHAT, FQNNGV. V shed 0 bases and J 4 bases; nucleotides not matched to a gene: 8. Here the CDR3 reads CASSLDLVGQGVYEQYF. CDR3 bases: TGTGCCAGCAGCTTAGATTTGGTGGGACAGGGGGTATACGAGCAGTACTTC.

This chain connects TRBV5-4 to TRBJ2-5, with 10 bases aligning to TRBD2. V dropped 1 base and J dropped 5; count of bases not matched to a gene: 5. The CDR3 loop spans 15 amino acids. Germline lookup yields CDR1 SGHNT and CDR2 YYREEE (reference sequence). The CDR3 loop is CASSLQAGGWETQYF. For the CDR3, the DNA is TGTGCCAGCAGCTTGCAAGCGGGAGGGTGGGAGACCCAGTACTTC.

This clone was counted only a few times. This sequence joins TRBV29-1 and TRBJ2-5; TRBD1 matches 9 bases. V trimming: 3 bases; J trimming: 8 bases; junction bases outside the gene matches: 10. This CDR3 is built from 14 residues. Germline V lookup: CDR1 SQVTM, CDR2 ANQGSEA. CDR3 loop: CSVDSLDRGVTQYF. The CDR3 nucleotides read TGCAGCGTTGACTCCCTGGACAGGGGAGTAACCCAGTACTTC.

The chain has TRBV5-1 and TRBJ2-7; D unresolved. Trimming took off 0 bases at V and 5 bases at J, with 15 bases between the two ends. The CDR3 runs to 15 residues. Germline CDR1 SGHRS, CDR2 YFSETQ. CDR3 protein: CASSLDGGLSDEQYF. CDR3 bases: TGCGCCAGCAGCTTGGACGGCGGATTGTCTGACGAGCAGTACTTC.

The V call is TRBV25-1, the J call TRBJ1-2; 9 bases align to TRBD1. With V trimmed by 4 bases and J by 3 bases, 6 bases remained unmatched. CDR3 length: 15 residues. The germline gives CDR1 MGHDK, CDR2 SYGVNS. Written as DNA, the CDR3 is TGTGCCAGCAGTGTACAGGGGGCATCATACTATGGCTACACCTTC. Translating gives CASSVQGASYYGYTF.

The chain combines TRBV18 with TRBJ2-7, with D perhaps TRBD1 (5 bases). Germline assignment: CDR1 KGHSH and CDR2 LQKENI. V was clipped by 3 bases and J by 3 bases, with 21 bases between them. The CDR3 contains 17 residues. The CDR3 bases are TGTGCCAGCTCACCGACAGTTCCTGCCGGTACTTACTACGAGCAGTACTTC. Its translation is CASSPTVPAGTYYEQYF.

The chain couples TRBV19 to TRBJ1-1, with D unclear. Germline V lookup: CDR1 LNHDA, CDR2 SQIVND (reference sequence). The CDR3 is 12 residues long. V was clipped by 3 bases and J by 7 bases, with 9 bases between them. This chain's CDR3 is CASSIPPSEAFF. DNA of the CDR3: TGTGCCAGTAGTATCCCCCCGAGTGAAGCTTTCTTT.

This chain joins TRBV11-1 and TRBJ1-1; no firm D call. The CDR3 has 14 residues. Trimming removed 1 base from V and 4 bases from J, with 10 bases in between. Germline assignment: CDR1 SGHAT and CDR2 FQDESV (reference sequence). The CDR3 here is CASSLDLTPTEAFF. CDR3 DNA: TGTGCCAGCAGCTTAGACCTCACACCCACTGAAGCTTTCTTT.

Notes on this clone: This same CDR3 is encoded by further DNA sequences in the sample. The J gene is TRBJ1-1, the V gene TRBV9, with 7 bases that match TRBD1. The germline gives CDR1 SGDLS, CDR2 YYNGEE. The CDR3 loop spans 14 amino acids. V was pared by 2 bases and J by 0 bases, with 1 base of the junction left unmatched. The CDR3 spells CASSVGQLNTEAFF. Written as DNA, the CDR3 is TGTGCCAGCAGCGTGGGACAGTTGAACACTGAAGCTTTCTTT.

This clone was seen a few times. J is TRBJ1-2 and V is TRBV29-1; TRBD1 aligns across 7 bases. The germline gives CDR1 SQVTM, CDR2 ANQGSEA. The CDR3 extends over 16 amino acids. V dropped 5 bases and J dropped 2; count of bases not matched to a gene: 14. CDR3 region: CSVNGDSSFKNYGYTF. CDR3 nucleotides: TGCAGCGTTAACGGGGACAGCAGCTTCAAAAACTATGGCTACACCTTC.